The rows below give T cell receptor beta chains drawn from one sample of a study of blood T cell repertoires in COVID-19. Measured with immunoSEQ multiplex PCR; TCRdb has only the in-frame clones, and not every one. The data contain 60,000 or so clones, approximately 85% of them singletons. What was sequenced was peripheral blood. The receptors originated from a human donor in a cohort sampled during active COVID-19. Both conserved end residues are part of each CDR3. D genes are given only for firm matches. Clone size, where shown, is once, few, many, or a class for clones that have expanded.

d_gene	v_gene	j_gene	abundance	CDR3nt	CDR3aa
TRBD2	TRBV4-3	TRBJ2-2	NA	TGCGCCAGCAGCCAAGTATTGGGGGGGATGGCCGGGGAGCTGTTTTTT	CASSQVLGGMAGELFF
TRBD1	TRBV12-5	TRBJ1-1	NA	TGTGCTAGTGGTTTGGCCCCACAGGGGTTACCTGAAGCTTTCTTT	CASGLAPQGLPEAFF
NA	TRBV29-1	TRBJ1-2	NA	TGCAGCGTAGTACTGCCTGACTATGGCTACACCTTC	CSVVLPDYGYTF
TRBD2	TRBV2	TRBJ2-3	once	TGTGCCAGATACCGGGGACTAGCGGGGTTCACAGATACGCAGTATTTT	CARYRGLAGFTDTQYF
TRBD1	TRBV9	TRBJ1-6	NA	TGTGCCAGCAGTGGGACAGGGGCGCGGAATTCACCCCTCCACTTT	CASSGTGARNSPLHF
NA	TRBV2	TRBJ1-1	NA	TGTGCCAGCAGCCCGGGACAAGTTCTCCTGGGCGCTTTCTTT	CASSPGQVLLGAFF
TRBD1	TRBV30	TRBJ1-2	NA	TGTGCCTGGGGACAGGGCTATGGCTACACCTTC	CAWGQGYGYTF
NA	TRBV10-3	TRBJ2-1	NA	TGTGCCATCAGTGGTAGGGCGGGGGCGCGGGTCTTC	CAISGRAGARVF
NA	TRBV6-2/TRBV6-3	TRBJ1-3	NA	TGTGCCAGCAGTTCTATGACAGAGGAAAACACCATATATTTT	CASSSMTEENTIYF
NA	TRBV5-1	TRBJ2-1	NA	TGCGCCAGCAGCTTGGCTTCAAGGGGCGAGCAGTTCTTC	CASSLASRGEQFF
NA	TRBV21-1	TRBJ2-7	NA	TGTGCCAGCAGCAAAGAAAGACAGGGGGCGGTCGAGCAGTACTTC	CASSKERQGAVEQYF
TRBD1	TRBV18	TRBJ1-2	NA	TGTGCCAGCTCACCACCGTCCGGGACAGGTTTGGGTGGCTACACCTTC	CASSPPSGTGLGGYTF
TRBD2	TRBV3-1/TRBV3-2	TRBJ2-1	NA	TGTGCCAGCAGCCGTGGGCACTGGCGGGAGTCCTACAATGAGCAGTTCTTC	CASSRGHWRESYNEQFF
NA	TRBV5-4	TRBJ1-1	NA	TGTGCCAGCAGCGTGACGGACATGAACACTGAAGCTTTCTTT	CASSVTDMNTEAFF
TRBD1	TRBV5-1	TRBJ1-6	NA	TGCGCCAGCCAGCCTTTAGGACAGGGCGGGAATTCACCCCTCCACTTT	CASQPLGQGGNSPLHF
NA	TRBV27	TRBJ1-2	NA	TGTGCCAGCGGCTTGACAGGAGGAGGCTACACCTTC	CASGLTGGGYTF
TRBD1	TRBV19	TRBJ1-5	NA	TGTGCCAGTAGTATCACAGGGGGTCTGTTGTATTTTCAGCCCCAGCATTTT	CASSITGGLLYFQPQHF
TRBD1	TRBV4-1	TRBJ2-3	NA	TGCGCCAGCAGCCAAGTCCGACAGGGGGATACGCAGTATTTT	CASSQVRQGDTQYF
TRBD1	TRBV18	TRBJ1-4	NA	TGTGCCAGCTCACCTACTACAGGGGAATCGGAAAAACTGTTTTTT	CASSPTTGESEKLFF
NA	TRBV2	TRBJ1-6	few	TGTGCCAGCAGTGAAGTAGCTAATTCACCCCTCCACTTT	CASSEVANSPLHF
TRBD1	TRBV19	TRBJ1-6	few	TGTGCCAGTAGTGCCCACGGGACAGGGAGTTTTAATTCACCCCTCCACTTT	CASSAHGTGSFNSPLHF
TRBD1	TRBV10-3	TRBJ1-2	once	TGTGCCATCAGTGAGTCGCAGGGGGCTTCACTGGGGGGCTACACCTTC	CAISESQGASLGGYTF
NA	TRBV5-1	TRBJ2-1	NA	TGCGCCAGCAGCTTGGCCAGGGGCAATGAGCAGTTCTTC	CASSLARGNEQFF
TRBD2	TRBV7-9	TRBJ2-1	few	TGTGCCAGCAGCACCCCTCTAGCGGGGGGCAGCAATGAGCAGTTCTTC	CASSTPLAGGSNEQFF
TRBD1	TRBV10-3	TRBJ2-1	NA	TGTGCCATCAGTGAGTCAGGCAGGGGGCTCCCCTTTTCGAATAGTGAGCAGTTCTTC	CAISESGRGLPFSNSEQFF
NA	TRBV25-1	TRBJ1-1	once	TGTGCCAGCAGTGAATACTCGTCCCGCGGGAACACTGAAGCTTTCTTT	CASSEYSSRGNTEAFF
TRBD1	TRBV5-5	TRBJ2-7	NA	TGTGCCAGCAGCCACAGCCATCTGGGACAGGGGGCTTTCGAGCAGTACTTC	CASSHSHLGQGAFEQYF
TRBD2	TRBV6-2/TRBV6-3	TRBJ2-7	once	TGTGCCAGCAGTGTCGGACTAGCGGGGTTAGTCGAGCAGTACTTC	CASSVGLAGLVEQYF
TRBD1	TRBV19	TRBJ2-5	NA	TGTGCCAGTAGGGCAGGACAGGGAGTTCAGACCCAGTACTTC	CASRAGQGVQTQYF
NA	TRBV3-1/TRBV3-2	TRBJ2-7	NA	TGTGCCAGCAGCAACAGGGGGGGCAACGACGAGCAGTACTTC	CASSNRGGNDEQYF
NA	TRBV18	TRBJ1-1	NA	TGTGCCAGCTCACCCTCCCCGAACACTGAAGCTTTCTTT	CASSPSPNTEAFF
TRBD1	TRBV19	TRBJ2-2	once	TGTGCCAGTTATATAAAGGGGACAGGGAACACCGGGGAGCTGTTTTTT	CASYIKGTGNTGELFF
TRBD1	TRBV28	TRBJ2-7	NA	TGTGCCAGCAGTTACCTCGGGACAGGGGGCTACGAGCAGTACTTC	CASSYLGTGGYEQYF
TRBD1	TRBV5-4	TRBJ2-7	NA	TGTGCCAGCAGCTTGGGGGGACAGGGGCCCACCTACGAGCAGTACTTC	CASSLGGQGPTYEQYF
NA	TRBV9	TRBJ2-2	NA	TGTGCCAGCAGCCTAAATACCGGGGAGCTGTTTTTT	CASSLNTGELFF
NA	TRBV7-2	TRBJ2-3	NA	TGTGCCAGCAGCTTAAGCCAGGCGCGCACAGATACGCAGTATTTT	CASSLSQARTDTQYF
NA	TRBV7-2	TRBJ2-5	NA	TGTGCCAGCAGATGGGCAGGGGAAGAGACCCAGTACTTC	CASRWAGEETQYF
TRBD1	TRBV7-2	TRBJ2-4	NA	TGTGCCAGCAGCTTACAGGGACAGGGAGCCAAAAACATTCAGTACTTC	CASSLQGQGAKNIQYF
NA	TRBV5-1	TRBJ1-2	NA	TGCGCCAGCAGCCGCCCCGAGGACAAGTCGGTCGGCTACACCTTC	CASSRPEDKSVGYTF
NA	TRBV5-1	TRBJ2-7	NA	TGCGCCAGCAGCTTGGCCGGACAGACAGTGACCTACGAGCAGTACTTC	CASSLAGQTVTYEQYF
TRBD2	TRBV7-3	TRBJ2-2	NA	TGTGCCAGCAGCTCCCAAGGGACTAGCGGGACCGGGGAGCTGTTTTTT	CASSSQGTSGTGELFF
NA	TRBV6-5	TRBJ2-3	NA	TGTGCCAGCAGGGCGGGGACTAGCACAGATACGCAGTATTTT	CASRAGTSTDTQYF
TRBD1	TRBV5-8	TRBJ2-1	NA	TGTGCCAGCACCCGTCGGCAGGGGGCGGGGAATGAGCAGTTCTTC	CASTRRQGAGNEQFF
TRBD1	TRBV2	TRBJ1-2	NA	TGTGCCAGCAGCGCTGGACAGGGCTATGGCTACACCTTC	CASSAGQGYGYTF
TRBD2	TRBV19	TRBJ2-7	NA	TGTGCCAGTAGTAAGGGACTAGCGGGGACGCAGTACTTC	CASSKGLAGTQYF
TRBD1	TRBV19	TRBJ2-3	once	TGTGCCACCAGACAGGGTGGGAGCACAGATACGCAGTATTTT	CATRQGGSTDTQYF
TRBD2	TRBV9	TRBJ2-7	NA	TGTGCCAGCAGCGTAGCCCCAGCGGGGGGGCCCTACGAGCAGTACTTC	CASSVAPAGGPYEQYF
NA	TRBV6-2/TRBV6-3	TRBJ1-1	few	TGTGCCAGCAGTTACTCGGGACGGAGGCCAGGGGAGACTGAAGCTTTCTTT	CASSYSGRRPGETEAFF
TRBD1	TRBV7-8	TRBJ1-2	few	TGTGCCAGCAGCTACCGACAGGGTAACTATGGCTACACCTTC	CASSYRQGNYGYTF
TRBD2	TRBV6-6	TRBJ2-3	NA	TGTGCCAGCAGCCCTAGCGGGGGGGCCTCGACAGATACGCAGTATTTT	CASSPSGGASTDTQYF
NA	TRBV11-2	TRBJ2-2	NA	TGTGCCAGCAGCTTGGCGGGGCTCACCGGGGAGCTGTTTTTT	CASSLAGLTGELFF
NA	TRBV7-2	TRBJ2-2	NA	TGTGCCAGCAGCTTAGATGCAGGGCTGAACACCGGGGAGCTGTTTTTT	CASSLDAGLNTGELFF
TRBD1	TRBV5-1	TRBJ1-2	NA	TGCGCCAGCAGCTTGGAGGGGGCCGGTGGCTACACCTTC	CASSLEGAGGYTF
NA	TRBV7-2	TRBJ1-3	NA	TGTGCCAGCAGCTTAGTACCACAGGGAGCAGGAAACACCATATATTTT	CASSLVPQGAGNTIYF
TRBD1	TRBV29-1	TRBJ2-2	once	TGCAGCGTTGGGGGACAGGGGTATTACACCGGGGAGCTGTTTTTT	CSVGGQGYYTGELFF
TRBD1	TRBV11-2	TRBJ1-5	NA	TGTGCCAGCAGCTTAGGTCGTGGACAGGCCAACAATCAGCCCCAGCATTTT	CASSLGRGQANNQPQHF
TRBD2	TRBV7-2	TRBJ2-1	few	TGTGCCAGCAGCTTAGCCCCAGCGGGGAGCTCCTACAATGAGCAGTTCTTC	CASSLAPAGSSYNEQFF